This T cell receptor (beta chain) was identified during a study of blood T cell repertoires in COVID-19. This CDR3 is built from 14 residues. The V end lost 5 bases, the J end lost 0 bases, and 10 bases lay between the germline ends. Germline lookup yields CDR1 SGHVS and CDR2 FQNEAQ. Using immunoSEQ multiplex PCR, the repertoire was profiled, and TCRdb retains in-frame clones only, with some absent. The sample shows approximately 110,000 clones, about 87% of them seen only once. Sequences were obtained from peripheral blood. The receptor was derived from a woman aged 50 to 65 with acute or convalescent COVID-19. J is TRBJ2-5 and V is TRBV7-8; TRBD1 might be the D (5 bases). CDR3 sequence (DNA): TGTGCCAGCAGCATAGACAGATACCAAGAGACCCAGTACTTC. Translated: CASSIDRYQETQYF.